This TCR beta chain was documented in a study of shared clonotypes between healthy human individuals. Several immunoSEQ plates received, in even portions, the genomic DNA of each subset. This table comes from immunoSEQ multiplex PCR, and its TCRdb copy is limited to in-frame clones, with some not included. Found here are 1,500,000 or so clones, 97% to 99% of them singletons; the top ten hold roughly 0.36%. Findings and caveats of the study: Rarefaction showed that sequencing of sorted subsets was incomplete (despite large depth). Lower generation probabilities were found for non-shared clonotypes than for those shared by all four donors. A handful of donors showed sharing of approximately 5% of naive CD4 clonotypes.

Turning to this clone: Its matching antigen is unknown.

Germline V lookup: CDR1 KGHSH, CDR2 LQKENI. The CDR3 extends over 15 amino acids. The V end was cut by 0 bases, the J end by 1 base, with 9 bases between. Sequences were obtained from naive CD4+ T cells sorted from blood. Subset reported: CD45RA+ positively selected. The receptor was derived from a man between 25 and 39 years old in good health. The chain couples TRBV18 to TRBJ2-5; no firm D call. Written as DNA, the CDR3 is TGTGCCAGCTCACCACCAAGTTTCAGCCAAGAGACCCAGTACTTC. It yields the protein CASSPPSFSQETQYF. Drawing the rest from reference TRBV18 and TRBJ2-5, the complete variable domain is NAGVMQNPRHLVRRRGQEARLRCSPMKGHSHVYWYRQLPEEGLKFMVYLQKENIIDESGMPKERFSAEFPKEGPSILRIQQVVRGDSAAYFCASSPPSFSQETQYFGPGTRLLVL.